The 21 T cell receptor beta chains in this list originate from one sample, sequenced in a study of blood T cell repertoires in COVID-19 (dated by TCRdb to 2020 to 2021). Receptors were amplified or captured by the immunoSEQ multiplex PCR assay. What TCRdb holds here is the immuneACCESS table cut down to in-frame rearrangements. Part of the clones is not present; checked against another copy, under half of the missing clones reflect an unresolved V gene, and the others are unexplained. The sample data list about 260,000 clones, and nearly 90% of these were observed just once. The ten largest make up about 0.7% of the sample. Sequenced material: peripheral blood. These receptors were taken from a human donor in a cohort sampled during active COVID-19.

By share, this clone counts as medium-sized. The chain uses TRBV6-5 and TRBJ1-2; D gene unclear. Germline lookup yields CDR1 MNHEY and CDR2 SVGAGI. V shed 4 bases and J shed 2 bases, with 11 bases lying between them. The CDR3 covers 14 residues. The CDR3 bases are TGTGCCAGCAGTTTTTCTACTGAGAACTATGGCTACACCTTC. This codes for CASSFSTENYGYTF.

This clone showed up just a few times. Additional DNA sequences in this sample encode the identical CDR3. V is TRBV6-5 and J is TRBJ1-5, with 9 bases that match TRBD1. CDR1 MNHEY and CDR2 SVGAGI come from the germline V gene. This CDR3 spans 14 amino acids. V lost 6 bases, J lost 3 bases, and 3 bases stayed unmatched. The CDR3 DNA sequence: TGTGCCAGCAGACGGACAGGGGACAATCAGCCCCAGCATTTT. Translation gives CASRRTGDNQPQHF.

V gene TRBV7-7 combines with J gene TRBJ2-2; D perhaps matches TRBD1 (6 bases). Germline V lookup: CDR1 SSHAT, CDR2 FNYEAQ (reference sequence). CDR3 length: 15 residues. V lost 1 base and J 4 bases, leaving 10 bases between the germline ends. In DNA, the CDR3 is TGTGCCAGCAGCTTAGGGGGGCCTATCACCGGGGAGCTGTTTTTT. Its translation is CASSLGGPITGELFF.

The rearrangement joins TRBV6-5 to TRBJ1-6; D is unclear. This CDR3 contains 15 residues. Per the germline V gene, CDR1 is MNHEY and CDR2 is SVGAGI. With 6 bases removed from V and 0 bases from J, the gap between germline ends came to 9 bases. The CDR3 sequence: CASRLQSSYNSPLHF. CDR3 nucleotides: TGTGCCAGCAGGCTACAGAGCTCCTATAATTCACCCCTCCACTTT.

The chain is built from TRBV27 and TRBJ2-7; 11 positions match TRBD1. V was clipped by 6 bases and J by 2 bases; unmatched bases: 3. Germline CDR1 and CDR2: MNHEY and SMNVEV (reference sequence). The CDR3 is made up of 14 amino acids. The CDR3 protein is CASRKGQGAYEQYF. CDR3 nucleotides: TGTGCCAGCAGAAAGGGACAGGGGGCCTACGAGCAGTACTTC.

The CDR3 nucleotides read TGTGCCTCTGGCAGGTCCCTCAATCAGCCCCAGCATTTT. Translation: CASGRSLNQPQHF. V is TRBV28 and J is TRBJ1-5; no firm D call. Trimming shortened V by 11 bases and J by 3 bases, and 14 bases separated the two germline ends. The germline gives CDR1 MDHEN, CDR2 SYDVKM. The CDR3 runs to 13 residues.

This clone was recorded a few times. The chain carries TRBV5-4 and TRBJ2-1; no reliable D call. Between the trimmed V and J ends, which lost 4 bases and 6 bases, there was a span of 5 bases. This CDR3 spans 11 amino acids. Germline CDR1 and CDR2: SGHNT and YYREEE (reference sequence). The CDR3 protein is CASSAGNEQFF. DNA for the CDR3: TGTGCCAGCAGCGCCGGCAATGAGCAGTTCTTC.

The chain recombines TRBV28 with TRBJ2-7, with 9 positions matching TRBD1. V was clipped by 4 bases and J by 6 bases; unmatched bases: 10. CDR1 MDHEN and CDR2 SYDVKM come from the germline V gene. The CDR3 extends over 15 amino acids. CDR3 amino acids: CASSSRGQGYGEQYF. The CDR3 coding sequence is TGTGCCAGCAGTTCCAGGGGACAGGGTTATGGCGAGCAGTACTTC.

The chain employs TRBV2 and TRBJ1-1; 8 bases align to TRBD1. The junction had 4 bases not matched to a gene; V was cut back by 6 bases and J by 1 base. This CDR3 is built from 14 residues. Germline V gene sequence: CDR1 SNHLY, CDR2 FYNNEI. The CDR3 coding sequence is TGTGCCAGCAGCGCGACAGGGGCGAACACTGAAGCTTTCTTT. Protein product: CASSATGANTEAFF.

The rearrangement uses TRBV4-3 and TRBJ2-7, with 11 positions matching TRBD1. The CDR3 contains 13 residues. Looked up from germline, CDR1 is LGHNA and CDR2 is YSLEER. V lost 3 bases and J lost 6; bases outside the gene matches: 1. The CDR3 region is CASSQGQGGEQYF. In nucleotides, the CDR3 is TGCGCCAGCAGCCAGGGACAGGGGGGCGAGCAGTACTTC.

V gene TRBV5-1 combines with J gene TRBJ2-2, with 7 bases matching TRBD2. J lost 0 bases, V lost 5 bases, and 1 base had no gene match. The CDR3 contains 14 residues. Germline V gives CDR1 SGHRS, CDR2 YFSETQ. Written as DNA, the CDR3 is TGCGCCAGCAGAAGCGGGGCGAACACCGGGGAGCTGTTTTTT. It codes for CASRSGANTGELFF.

The chain links TRBV4-3 to TRBJ2-7, with D possibly TRBD1 on 6 matching bases. The length of the CDR3 is 14 residues. Germline lookup yields CDR1 LGHNA and CDR2 YSLEER. Trimming took off 0 bases at V and 1 base at J, with 7 bases between the two ends. As DNA, the CDR3 is TGCGCCAGCAGCCAAGAGCAGGGGTCCTACGAGCAGTACTTC. Translating gives CASSQEQGSYEQYF.

This clone was counted between two and nine times. This chain links TRBV4-1 with TRBJ1-5; maybe TRBD1 (5 bases). V was clipped by 0 bases and J by 7 bases, with 13 bases between them. This CDR3 region has 15 residues. Germline-derived CDR1 and CDR2 are MGHRA and YSYEKL. The CDR3 reads CASSQDGRVSQPQHF. The CDR3 nucleotides read TGCGCCAGCAGCCAAGATGGCAGGGTCTCGCAGCCCCAGCATTTT.

The V gene is TRBV18, the J gene TRBJ1-1, with D tentatively TRBD1 (6 bases). Trimming removed 6 bases at V and 3 bases at J, with 14 bases between. Germline CDR1 KGHSH, CDR2 LQKENI. The CDR3 is 14 residues long. The CDR3 here is CASSTLDRYTEAFF. CDR3 nucleotide sequence: TGTGCCAGCTCGACGTTAGACAGGTACACTGAAGCTTTCTTT.

The chain has TRBV11-2 and TRBJ1-2, with unresolved D. Germline CDR1 and CDR2: SGHAT and FQNNGV. CDR3 size: 15 residues. V lost 0 bases, J lost 5 bases, and 13 bases lay in between. The CDR3 reads CASSLDLGEPYGYTF. The CDR3 nucleotides read TGTGCCAGCAGCTTAGACTTAGGAGAGCCTTATGGCTACACCTTC.

The rearrangement links TRBV3-1 (or the pseudogene TRBV3-2) to TRBJ2-5, with TRBD2 matching 7 bases. V was pared by 1 base and J by 0 bases, with 17 bases of the junction left unmatched. The CDR3 covers 20 residues. Germline assignment: CDR1 LGHDT and CDR2 YNNKEL (reference sequence). The CDR3 reads CASSQGRAGCAGENQETQYF. The CDR3 bases are TGTGCCAGCAGCCAAGGTCGGGCGGGTTGTGCGGGAGAAAACCAAGAGACCCAGTACTTC.

Here the CDR3 reads CASSRTRGGDQPQHF. The CDR3 nucleotides are TGTGCCAGCAGCCGCACCCGAGGGGGGGATCAGCCCCAGCATTTT. V is TRBV7-9 and J is TRBJ1-5; a weak D match, TRBD1 (6 bases). The CDR3 length is 15 residues. Germline CDR1 SEHNR, CDR2 FQNEAQ (reference sequence). V shed 5 bases and J shed 5 bases, with 16 bases lying between them.

This CDR3 is CASTTGGSYNEQFF. In nucleotides, the CDR3 is TGTGCCAGCACCACAGGGGGTTCCTACAATGAGCAGTTCTTC. The genes are TRBV11-2 and TRBJ2-1; TRBD1 matches 8 bases. The germline V gene encodes CDR1 SGHAT and CDR2 FQNNGV. V shed 7 bases and J 1 base; nucleotides not matched to a gene: 3. The CDR3 sequence is 14 residues long.

The chain has TRBV2 and TRBJ1-4, with 7 bases aligning to TRBD1. CDR1 is SNHLY and CDR2 is FYNNEI in the germline V gene. V shed 3 bases and J 9 bases; nucleotides not matched to a gene: 10. This CDR3 comprises 15 residues. The CDR3 spells CASSDAWTGVKKLFF. In nucleotides, the CDR3 is TGTGCCAGCAGTGATGCATGGACAGGTGTGAAAAAACTGTTTTTT.

In its sample, this clone was seen once. The J gene is TRBJ1-2, the V gene TRBV3-1 (or the pseudogene TRBV3-2); D not resolved. Germline CDR1 reads LGHDT; CDR2 reads YNNKEL (reference sequence). This CDR3 spans 14 amino acids. Trimming took 1 base from V and 3 from J, leaving 9 bases between them. This CDR3 reads CASSQVRLYYGYTF. In DNA form, the CDR3 reads TGTGCCAGCAGCCAAGTCCGACTATACTATGGCTACACCTTC.

V gene TRBV7-9 combines with J gene TRBJ1-1, with 8 positions matching TRBD1. The germline CDR1 and CDR2 sequences are SEHNR and FQNEAQ (reference sequence). The junction had 9 bases not matched to a gene; V was cut back by 7 bases and J by 2 bases. The CDR3 covers 15 residues. The CDR3 DNA reads as TGTGCCAGCACCCTCCTAGCAGGGGGCAACACTGAAGCTTTCTTT. It yields the protein CASTLLAGGNTEAFF.